The 7 T cell receptor beta chains in this list originate from one sample, sequenced in a study of T cell responses to AZD1222 COVID-19 vaccine (dated by TCRdb to about 2021). In light of the paper, this sample's time point label describes: baseline before first vaccination. The receptor library was made with the immunoSEQ multiplex PCR assay. TCRdb obtained this table from immuneACCESS and retained in-frame rearrangements with V and J assigned. These tables miss some clones; where compared with another copy, unresolved V genes account for less than half of the shortfall, and the remainder is unexplained. The sample records roughly 65,000 clones, 85% to 90% of which are singletons. About 8.2% of the sample is taken by the ten largest. The sample consisted of peripheral blood, taken on day 0 of AZD1222 vaccination. These receptors were collected from an adult in good health.

This clone is a singleton in its sample. This chain uses TRBV4-2 with TRBJ2-1; TRBD2 might be the D (6 bases). The CDR3 is 15 amino acids. V lost 1 base to trimming and J lost 2 bases, with 9 bases between them. CDR1 and CDR2 (germline): LGHNA, YNFKEQ. CDR3 sequence (DNA): TGTGCCAGCAGCCAAGTCCGCGGGACCTACAATGAGCAGTTCTTC. Translated, it gives CASSQVRGTYNEQFF.

A single count supports this clone. The chain uses TRBV7-2 and TRBJ1-1; a weak D match, TRBD1 (5 bases). The CDR3 is made up of 17 amino acids. The ends were cut back, 5 bases at V and 0 bases at J, with 19 bases in the middle. Germline V lookup: CDR1 SGHTA, CDR2 FQGNSA. The CDR3, as DNA: TGTGCCAGCAGCCAAGAGACAGTTTATTACATGAACACTGAAGCTTTCTTT. As protein: CASSQETVYYMNTEAFF.

The CDR3 sequence: CATSDFRTGSEAFF. The CDR3 DNA sequence: TGTGCCACCAGTGATTTCCGGACAGGGTCTGAAGCTTTCTTT. The chain uses TRBV24-1 and TRBJ1-1, with TRBD1 matching 8 bases. The J segment lost 6 bases and the V segment lost 1 base, leaving 3 bases of the junction unmatched. The CDR3 is 14 residues long. Germline V gene sequence: CDR1 KGHDR, CDR2 SFDVKD.

The rearrangement uses TRBV6-5 and TRBJ1-4, with TRBD1 matching 7 bases. The J segment lost 10 bases and the V segment lost 0 bases, leaving 8 bases of the junction unmatched. CDR3 size: 15 residues. CDR1 and CDR2 from the germline V gene are MNHEY and SVGAGI. CDR3 loop: CASSYSTQGRGKLFF. The DNA of the CDR3 is TGTGCCAGCAGTTACTCGACACAGGGGAGAGGAAAACTGTTTTTT.

The chain couples TRBV12-3 or TRBV12-4 to TRBJ2-2; D remains ambiguous. Deletions cut 8 bases from V and 4 bases from J, with 11 bases between. The CDR3 has 13 amino acids. DNA for the CDR3: TGTGCCAGCTGCCCAGCAGCCACCGGGGAGCTGTTTTTT. Its protein product is CASCPAATGELFF.

This rearrangement joins TRBV19 to TRBJ1-1; D may be TRBD1 (5 bases). CDR3 length: 16 amino acids. Germline V gene lookup returns CDR1 LNHDA and CDR2 SQIVND (reference sequence). V gave up 2 bases and J gave up 0 bases, with 13 bases separating them. This CDR3 reads CASSIWGEGMNTEAFF. In DNA, the CDR3 is TGTGCCAGTAGTATATGGGGGGAGGGTATGAACACTGAAGCTTTCTTT.

The chain couples TRBV4-3 to TRBJ2-7; 11 nucleotides agree with TRBD1. V was pared by 1 base and J by 2 bases, with 4 bases of the junction left unmatched. The CDR3 consists of 16 residues. Germline CDR1 is LGHNA and CDR2 is YSLEER. The CDR3 bases are TGCGCCAGCAGCCAAGTGCCGGGACAGGGGGCCTACGAGCAGTACTTC. Residues: CASSQVPGQGAYEQYF.